This TCR beta chain stems from a study of blood T cell repertoires in COVID-19. Study as a whole: Material from acute and convalescent COVID-19 was sourced from the United States, Italy and Spain. Sources were T cells, B-cell-depleted T cells, or PBMCs; the material itself was cDNA or gDNA.

The repertoire was sequenced with immunoSEQ multiplex PCR; TCRdb's copy has only in-frame clones and lacks some. Among about 200,000 clones listed, roughly 82% were seen once. Seattle's enrolled individuals joined amid active infection and were then monitored longitudinally. The junction had 3 bases not matched to a gene; V was cut back by 4 bases and J by 0 bases. The CDR3 spans 15 residues. CDR1 and CDR2 from the germline V gene are SGHKS and YYEKEE (reference sequence). Material for sequencing was peripheral blood. The clonotype was recovered from a woman aged 55-70 years with COVID-19, enrolled during active disease. The chain has TRBV5-5 and TRBJ2-5; 10 nucleotides agree with TRBD1. CDR3 in amino acids: CASSQGTGDQETQYF. CDR3 in DNA: TGTGCCAGCAGCCAAGGGACAGGGGACCAAGAGACCCAGTACTTC.